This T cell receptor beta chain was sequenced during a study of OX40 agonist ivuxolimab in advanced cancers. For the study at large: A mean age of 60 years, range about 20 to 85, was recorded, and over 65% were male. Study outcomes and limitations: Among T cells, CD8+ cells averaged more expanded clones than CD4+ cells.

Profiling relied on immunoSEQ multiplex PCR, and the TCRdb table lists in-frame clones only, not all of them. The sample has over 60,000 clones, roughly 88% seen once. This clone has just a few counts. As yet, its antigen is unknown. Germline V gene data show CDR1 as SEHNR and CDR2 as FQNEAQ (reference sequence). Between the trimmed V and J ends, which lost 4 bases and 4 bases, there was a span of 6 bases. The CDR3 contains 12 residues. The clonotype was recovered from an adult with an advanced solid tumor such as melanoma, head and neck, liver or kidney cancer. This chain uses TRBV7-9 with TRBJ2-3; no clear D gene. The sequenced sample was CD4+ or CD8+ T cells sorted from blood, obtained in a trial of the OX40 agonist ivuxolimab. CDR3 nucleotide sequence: TGTGCCAGCAGCTGGGCGTCAGATACGCAGTATTTT. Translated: CASSWASDTQYF.